A selection of T cell receptor beta chains follows, all from one sample in a study of beta chain features in type 1 diabetes. The assay was immunoSEQ multiplex PCR, and TCRdb's table has in-frame clones only and misses some. The sample has approximately 160,000 clones, 10% seen once; the top ten hold under 0.55%. The specimen was central memory CD4+ T cells from blood. The receptors here all came from a man under 40 with type 1 diabetes. CDR3s include the opening cysteine and the closing phenylalanine or tryptophan. A D gene is named only where the DNA matches it firmly. Clone sizes are given selectively: once, few, many, or a class where the clone is expanded.

j_call clone_size v_call d_call cdr3_aa cdr3_nt
TRBJ1-2 . TRBV29-1 . CSVERGSYTF TGCAGCGTTGAACGAGGTAGCTACACCTTC
TRBJ2-7 many TRBV7-9 . CASSLYGRGAHEQYF TGTGCCAGCAGCTTGTACGGCAGGGGCGCCCACGAGCAGTACTTC
TRBJ2-3 . TRBV28 . CASSPGGTSHTQYF TGTGCCAGCAGCCCAGGGGGGACCTCCCATACGCAGTATTTT
TRBJ1-1 . TRBV2 . CASSEYGLNTEAFF TGTGCCAGCAGTGAATACGGGTTGAACACTGAAGCTTTCTTT
TRBJ2-3 few TRBV5-1 . CASSLEYSGTDTQYF TGCGCCAGCAGCTTGGAGTATAGCGGCACAGATACGCAGTATTTT
TRBJ2-1 . TRBV19 . CASSIYRATSYNEQFF TGTGCCAGTAGTATTTACAGGGCTACATCTTACAATGAGCAGTTCTTC
TRBJ2-6 . TRBV28 . CASSRTRSGANVLTF TGTGCCAGCAGTCGGACAAGGTCTGGGGCCAACGTCCTGACTTTC
TRBJ1-5 . TRBV6-6 TRBD1 CASSPRTGDKPQHF TGTGCCAGCAGTCCCCGGACAGGGGACAAGCCCCAGCATTTT
TRBJ2-3 . TRBV9 . CASSVAGGTSTDTQYF TGTGCCAGCAGCGTAGCAGGCGGGACTAGCACAGATACGCAGTATTTT
TRBJ1-1 . TRBV27 . CASSLAAGTEAFF TGTGCCAGCAGTTTAGCTGCGGGGACTGAAGCTTTCTTT
TRBJ1-3 few TRBV7-2 . CASSRAQGSENTIYF TGTGCCAGCAGCCGTGCACAGGGCTCAGAGAACACCATATATTTT
TRBJ2-6 few TRBV2 TRBD1 CAGHRGGANVLTF TGTGCCGGACACAGGGGTGGGGCCAACGTCCTGACTTTC
TRBJ2-5 many TRBV7-2 . CASSSQETQYF TGTGCCAGCAGCTCGCAAGAGACCCAGTACTTC
TRBJ1-1 . TRBV7-3 . CASSLTIRMNTEAFF TGTGCCAGCAGCTTAACGATCAGGATGAACACTGAAGCTTTCTTT
TRBJ2-5 many TRBV11-2 TRBD1 CASSQGEQETQYF TGTGCCAGCAGCCAGGGGGAACAAGAGACCCAGTACTTC
TRBJ1-4 once TRBV4-2 . CASSQGRDRNEKLFF TGTGCCAGCAGCCAAGGGAGGGACCGGAATGAAAAACTGTTTTTT
TRBJ2-1 few TRBV5-1 TRBD2 CASSLAVAGPEQFF TGCGCCAGCAGCTTGGCGGTAGCGGGACCCGAGCAGTTCTTC
TRBJ2-3 few TRBV29-1 TRBD1 CSAKPSGQGRFGQYF TGCAGCGCCAAACCGTCCGGACAGGGTCGTTTTGGGCAGTATTTT
TRBJ1-4 few TRBV7-9 . CASSPAGRSGGEKLFF TGTGCCAGCAGCCCGGCGGGGCGATCCGGGGGGGAAAAACTGTTTTTT
TRBJ2-1 few TRBV7-2 TRBD2 CASSGNGRAGNEQFF TGTGCCAGCAGTGGAAACGGGAGGGCAGGGAATGAGCAGTTCTTC
TRBJ2-1 few TRBV19 TRBD2 CASGLAGGHEQFF TGTGCCAGTGGACTAGCGGGAGGTCATGAGCAGTTCTTC
TRBJ2-7 many TRBV10-3 . CAISVLEGSKGSYEQYF TGTGCCATCAGTGTCCTTGAGGGCAGCAAAGGATCCTACGAGCAGTACTTC
TRBJ2-5 . TRBV15 . CATSRAEETQYF TGTGCCACCAGCAGAGCAGAAGAGACCCAGTACTTC
TRBJ1-1 . TRBV15 . CATSRDYQGAEAFF TGTGCCACCAGCAGAGATTATCAGGGCGCTGAAGCTTTCTTT
TRBJ1-2 . TRBV6-5 . CASSSQGIYGYTF TGTGCCAGCAGTTCCCAGGGTATCTATGGCTACACCTTC
TRBJ1-1 few TRBV19 . CASSIPGINMNTEAFF TGTGCCAGTAGTATTCCCGGGATCAACATGAACACTGAAGCTTTCTTT
TRBJ2-1 . TRBV18 TRBD2 CASSPSSGRDNEQFF TGTGCCAGCTCACCATCTAGCGGGAGAGACAATGAGCAGTTCTTC
TRBJ2-5 . TRBV4-1 TRBD2 CASSQDLGASGSGETQYF TGCGCCAGCAGCCAAGATCTTGGGGCTAGCGGGAGCGGGGAGACCCAGTACTTC
TRBJ1-2 . TRBV18 . CASSPWQEANYGYTF TGTGCCAGCTCACCATGGCAGGAAGCTAACTATGGCTACACCTTC
TRBJ2-7 few TRBV28 . CASANRLYEQYF TGTGCCAGCGCGAACAGGCTCTACGAGCAGTACTTC
TRBJ2-3 . TRBV5-1 TRBD2 CASSLRAGGADTQYF TGCGCCAGCAGTTTACGAGCGGGAGGCGCAGATACGCAGTATTTT
TRBJ2-1 . TRBV18 TRBD2 CASSLGLANNEQFF TGTGCCAGCTCATTGGGACTAGCCAACAATGAGCAGTTCTTC
TRBJ2-6 few TRBV11-1 . CASSLRPGQGSGANVLTF TGTGCCAGCAGCTTACGGCCGGGACAAGGCTCTGGGGCCAACGTCCTGACTTTC
TRBJ2-2 few TRBV6-1 TRBD1 CASSEFRDSMPGELFF TGTGCCAGCAGTGAATTTCGGGACAGTATGCCCGGGGAGCTGTTTTTT
TRBJ2-7 . TRBV7-2 TRBD2 CASSLRRENEQYF TGTGCCAGCAGCTTGAGGCGGGAGAACGAGCAGTACTTC
TRBJ2-6 . TRBV6-5 . CASTPSGANVLTF TGTGCCAGCACTCCGAGCGGGGCCAACGTCCTGACTTTC
TRBJ1-3 . TRBV19 . CASSFSTGRSGNTIYF TGTGCCAGTAGTTTCTCGACAGGCCGCTCTGGAAACACCATATATTTT
TRBJ2-4 . TRBV15 . CATSRDLVVSIQYF TGTGCCACCAGCAGAGATTTGGTTGTGAGCATTCAGTACTTC
TRBJ2-5 . TRBV15 . CATSKAVSETQYF TGTGCCACCAGTAAAGCGGTGTCGGAGACCCAGTACTTC
TRBJ1-1 . TRBV19 . CASSSPNRASNTEAFF TGTGCCAGTAGTTCCCCAAACAGGGCTTCCAACACTGAAGCTTTCTTT
TRBJ2-2 few TRBV2 . CASSYTGSGELFF TGTGCCAGCAGTTATACAGGGTCCGGGGAGCTGTTTTTT
TRBJ2-3 . TRBV7-9 TRBD2 CASSSSGSSDTQYF TGTGCCAGCAGCTCAAGCGGGAGCTCGGATACGCAGTATTTT
TRBJ2-1 few TRBV7-2 TRBD1 CASSRQGRNEQFF TGTGCCAGCAGCCGACAGGGACGCAATGAGCAGTTCTTC
TRBJ1-2 few TRBV5-4 TRBD1 CASSPDRGYGYTF TGTGCCAGCAGCCCGGACAGGGGCTATGGCTACACCTTC
TRBJ2-2 . TRBV30 TRBD1 CAWSPPDRDAGELFF TGTGCCTGGAGTCCCCCGGACAGGGACGCCGGGGAGCTGTTTTTT
TRBJ1-2 . TRBV30 . CAWSVPGILNYGYTF TGTGCCTGGAGTGTACCGGGGATACTTAACTATGGCTACACCTTC
TRBJ2-6 few TRBV25-1 TRBD1 CASSETGVGGANVLTF TGTGCCAGCAGTGAAACAGGGGTGGGGGGGGCCAACGTCCTGACTTTC
TRBJ1-1 . TRBV29-1 . CSVDVRGNTEAFF TGCAGCGTTGATGTCCGGGGTAACACTGAAGCTTTCTTT
TRBJ2-1 few TRBV29-1 . CSTRTSTNKYNEQFF TGCAGCACACGAACTAGCACGAACAAATACAATGAGCAGTTCTTC
TRBJ1-1 once TRBV9 TRBD1 CASSAHGTGDTEAFF TGTGCCAGCAGCGCACACGGGACAGGGGACACTGAAGCTTTCTTT